This T cell receptor (beta chain) was documented in a study of T cells after somatic rescue of genetic block. Germline assignment: CDR1 SGHDN and CDR2 FVKESK. The CDR3 spans 14 residues. V shed 1 base and J shed 1 base, with 7 bases lying between them. Using immunoSEQ multiplex PCR, the repertoire was profiled, and TCRdb retains in-frame clones only, with some absent. In the table there are some 68,000 clones, about nine tenths of which are singletons. This TCR was sampled from a young man. The sequenced material came from peripheral blood mononuclear cells (PBMCs). V is TRBV14 and J is TRBJ1-1, with unresolved D. The CDR3 loop reads CASSQGSRNTEAFF. In nucleotides, the CDR3 is TGTGCCAGCAGCCAAGGATCGAGGAACACTGAAGCTTTCTTT.